The T cell receptor (beta chain) described here comes from a study of T cell responses to AZD1222 COVID-19 vaccine. Profiling relied on immunoSEQ multiplex PCR, and the TCRdb table lists in-frame clones only, not all of them. The data contain over 100,000 clones, around 94% of them singletons. The CDR3 covers 17 residues. V shed 3 bases, J shed 0 bases, and the junction held 8 bases outside the gene matches. Germline V gives CDR1 LGHNT, CDR2 FRNRAP. Here the sequenced sample was peripheral blood, taken on day 0 of AZD1222 vaccination. The chain carries TRBV12-5 and TRBJ2-3; 8 nucleotides line up with TRBD2. The TCR comes from an adult in good health. In DNA form, the CDR3 reads TGTGCTAGTGGTTTAGGGGAACTAGCGGCTAGCACAGATACGCAGTATTTT. It translates to CASGLGELAASTDTQYF. Supplemented by reference TRBV12-5 and TRBJ2-3, the full variable domain reads DARVTQTPRHKVTEMGQEVTMRCQPILGHNTVFWYRQTMMQGLELLAYFRNRAPLDDSGMPKDRFSAEMPDATLATLKIQPSEPRDSAVYFCASGLGELAASTDTQYFGPGTRLTVL.